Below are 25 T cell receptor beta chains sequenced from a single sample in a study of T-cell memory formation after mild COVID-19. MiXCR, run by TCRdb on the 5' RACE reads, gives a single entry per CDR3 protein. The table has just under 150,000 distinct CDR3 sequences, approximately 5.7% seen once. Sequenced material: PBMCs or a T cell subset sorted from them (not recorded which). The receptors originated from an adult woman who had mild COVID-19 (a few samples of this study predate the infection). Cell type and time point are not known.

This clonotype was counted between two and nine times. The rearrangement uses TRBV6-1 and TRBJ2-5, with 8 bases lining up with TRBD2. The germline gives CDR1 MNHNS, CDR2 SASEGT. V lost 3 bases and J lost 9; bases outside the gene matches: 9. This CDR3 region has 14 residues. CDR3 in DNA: TGTGCCAGCAGTGAGATAGCGGGGACGGTGTCCCAGTACTTC. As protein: CASSEIAGTVSQYF.

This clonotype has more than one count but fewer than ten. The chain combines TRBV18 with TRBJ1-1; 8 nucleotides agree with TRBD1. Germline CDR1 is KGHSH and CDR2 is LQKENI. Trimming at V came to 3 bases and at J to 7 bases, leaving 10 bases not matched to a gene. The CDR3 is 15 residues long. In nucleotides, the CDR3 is TGTGCCAGCTCACCGGAAAATCAGGGGGCGAGTGAAGCTTTCTTT. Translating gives CASSPENQGASEAFF. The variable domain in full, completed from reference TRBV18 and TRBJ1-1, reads NAGVMQNPRHLVRRRGQEARLRCSPMKGHSHVYWYRQLPEEGLKFMVYLQKENIIDESGMPKERFSAEFPKEGPSILRIQQVVRGDSAAYFCASSPENQGASEAFFGQGTRLTVV.

CDR3 coding DNA: TGTGCCAGCAGCTCGTACACAGATACGCAGTATTTT. Protein: CASSSYTDTQYF. The rearrangement joins TRBV7-2 to TRBJ2-3; unclear D gene. This CDR3 comprises 12 residues. V dropped 4 bases and J dropped 2 bases, with 4 bases sitting between them. Germline-derived CDR1 and CDR2 are SGHTA and FQGNSA.

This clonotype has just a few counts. The CDR3 here is CASRDGNTEAFF. The CDR3 region has the DNA TGTGCCAGCAGAGACGGGAACACTGAAGCTTTCTTT. The chain couples TRBV12-3 or TRBV12-4 to TRBJ1-1; D uncertain. V was trimmed by 6 bases and J by 1 base, leaving 6 bases between them. This CDR3 contains 12 residues.

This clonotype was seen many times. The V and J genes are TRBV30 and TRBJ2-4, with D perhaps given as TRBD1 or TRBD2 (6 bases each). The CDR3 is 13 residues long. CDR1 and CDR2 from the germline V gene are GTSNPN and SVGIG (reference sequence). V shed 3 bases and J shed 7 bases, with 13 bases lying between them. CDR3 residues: CAWSTPGANIQYF. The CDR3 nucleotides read TGTGCCTGGAGCACCCCGGGGGCGAACATTCAGTACTTC.

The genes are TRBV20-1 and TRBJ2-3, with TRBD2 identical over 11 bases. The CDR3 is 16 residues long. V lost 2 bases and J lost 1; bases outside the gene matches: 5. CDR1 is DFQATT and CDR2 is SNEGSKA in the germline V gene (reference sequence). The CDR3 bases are TGCAGTGCTAGACGCGGGACTAGCGGACGCACAGATACGCAGTATTTT. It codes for CSARRGTSGRTDTQYF.

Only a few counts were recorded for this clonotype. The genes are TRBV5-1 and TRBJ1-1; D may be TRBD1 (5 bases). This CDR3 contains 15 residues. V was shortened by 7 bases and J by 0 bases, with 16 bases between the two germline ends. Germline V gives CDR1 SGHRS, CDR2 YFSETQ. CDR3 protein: CASSEKWGVNTEAFF. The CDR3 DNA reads TGCGCCAGCTCCGAAAAATGGGGCGTGAACACTGAAGCTTTCTTT.

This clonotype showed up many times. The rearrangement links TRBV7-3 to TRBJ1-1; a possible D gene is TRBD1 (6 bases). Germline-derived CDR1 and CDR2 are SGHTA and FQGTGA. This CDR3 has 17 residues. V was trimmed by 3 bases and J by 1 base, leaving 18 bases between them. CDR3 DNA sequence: TGTGCCAGCAGCTTCCCCCGGGGGGCTATTGGGAACACTGAAGCTTTCTTT. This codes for CASSFPRGAIGNTEAFF.

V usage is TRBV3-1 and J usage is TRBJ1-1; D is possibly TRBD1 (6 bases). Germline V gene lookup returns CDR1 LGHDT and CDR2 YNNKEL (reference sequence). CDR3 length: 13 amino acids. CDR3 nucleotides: TGTGCGTCTACAGGGTCCGGAGTCACTGAAGCTTTCTTT. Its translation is CASTGSGVTEAFF.

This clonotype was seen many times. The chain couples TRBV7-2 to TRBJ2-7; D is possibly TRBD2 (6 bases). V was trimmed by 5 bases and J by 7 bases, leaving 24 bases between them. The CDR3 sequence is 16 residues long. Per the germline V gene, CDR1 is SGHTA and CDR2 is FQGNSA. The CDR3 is CASSLGDGTRGGEQYF. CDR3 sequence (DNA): TGTGCCAGCAGCCTAGGGGACGGGACTCGCGGCGGGGAGCAGTACTTC.

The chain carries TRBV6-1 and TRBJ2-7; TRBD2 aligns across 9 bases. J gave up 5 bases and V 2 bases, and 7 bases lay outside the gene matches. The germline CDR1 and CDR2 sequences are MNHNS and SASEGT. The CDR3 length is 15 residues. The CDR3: CASSESASGAHEQYF. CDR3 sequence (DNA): TGTGCCAGCAGTGAATCGGCTAGCGGGGCCCACGAGCAGTACTTC.

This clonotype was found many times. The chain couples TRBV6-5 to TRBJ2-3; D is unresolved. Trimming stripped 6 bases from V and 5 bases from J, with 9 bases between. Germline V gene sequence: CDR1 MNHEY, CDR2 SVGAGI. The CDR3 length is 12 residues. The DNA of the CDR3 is TGTGCCAGCAGCTCTACAAGAGATACGCAGTATTTT. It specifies CASSSTRDTQYF.

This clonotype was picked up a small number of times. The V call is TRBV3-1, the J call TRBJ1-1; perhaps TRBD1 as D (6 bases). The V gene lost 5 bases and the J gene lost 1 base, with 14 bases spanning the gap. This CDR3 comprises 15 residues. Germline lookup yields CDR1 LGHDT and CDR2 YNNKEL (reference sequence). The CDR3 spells CASSLDGGGNTEAFF. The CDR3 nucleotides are TGTGCCAGCAGCTTAGACGGGGGCGGGAACACTGAAGCTTTCTTT.

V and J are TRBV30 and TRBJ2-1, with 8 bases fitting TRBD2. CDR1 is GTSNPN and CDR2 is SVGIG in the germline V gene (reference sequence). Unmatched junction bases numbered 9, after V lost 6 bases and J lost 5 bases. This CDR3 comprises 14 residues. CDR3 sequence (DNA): TGTGCCTGCCAATCCGGGACTAGGCACAATGAGCAGTTCTTC. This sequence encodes CACQSGTRHNEQFF.

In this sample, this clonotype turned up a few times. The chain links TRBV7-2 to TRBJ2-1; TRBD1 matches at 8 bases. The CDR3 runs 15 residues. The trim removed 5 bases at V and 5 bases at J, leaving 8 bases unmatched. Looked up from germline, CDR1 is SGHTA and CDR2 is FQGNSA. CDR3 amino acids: CASSDRQGRNNEQFF. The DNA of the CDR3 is TGTGCCAGCAGCGATAGACAGGGGCGAAACAATGAGCAGTTCTTC.

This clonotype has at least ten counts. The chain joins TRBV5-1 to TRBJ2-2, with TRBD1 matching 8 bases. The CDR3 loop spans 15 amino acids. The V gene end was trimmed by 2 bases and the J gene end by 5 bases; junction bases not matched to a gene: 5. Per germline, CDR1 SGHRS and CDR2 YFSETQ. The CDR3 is CASSFSTGETGELFF. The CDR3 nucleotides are TGCGCCAGCAGCTTCTCGACAGGGGAAACCGGGGAGCTGTTTTTT.

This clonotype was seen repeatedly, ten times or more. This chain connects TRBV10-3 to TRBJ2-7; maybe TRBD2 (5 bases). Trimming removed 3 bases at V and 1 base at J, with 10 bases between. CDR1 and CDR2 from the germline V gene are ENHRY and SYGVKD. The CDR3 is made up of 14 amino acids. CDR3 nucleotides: TGTGCCATCAGTGAAGCTAGGGAGTCCTACGAGCAGTACTTC. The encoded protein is CAISEARESYEQYF.

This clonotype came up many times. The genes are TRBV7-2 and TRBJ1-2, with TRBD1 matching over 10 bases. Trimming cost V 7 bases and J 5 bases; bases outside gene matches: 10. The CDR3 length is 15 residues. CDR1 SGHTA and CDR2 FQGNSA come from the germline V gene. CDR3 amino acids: CASNQHGTGEYGYTF. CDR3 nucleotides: TGTGCCAGCAACCAACACGGGACAGGGGAATATGGCTACACCTTC.

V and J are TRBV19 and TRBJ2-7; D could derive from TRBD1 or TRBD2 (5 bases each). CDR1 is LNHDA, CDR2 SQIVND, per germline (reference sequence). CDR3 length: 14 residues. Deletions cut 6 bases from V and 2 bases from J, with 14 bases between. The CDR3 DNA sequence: TGTGCCAGTAGCCCGGGGACGGAGGCCTACGAGCAGTACTTC. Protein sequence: CASSPGTEAYEQYF.

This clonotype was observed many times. CDR3 sequence: CASSQETSGVLQFF. The CDR3 DNA reads as TGTGCCAGCAGCCAAGAAACTAGCGGGGTCCTTCAGTTCTTC. The gene calls are TRBV14 and TRBJ2-1; 10 bases fit TRBD2. CDR1 is SGHDN, CDR2 FVKESK, per germline. V dropped 0 bases and J dropped 13; count of bases not matched to a gene: 6. The CDR3 is 14 residues long.

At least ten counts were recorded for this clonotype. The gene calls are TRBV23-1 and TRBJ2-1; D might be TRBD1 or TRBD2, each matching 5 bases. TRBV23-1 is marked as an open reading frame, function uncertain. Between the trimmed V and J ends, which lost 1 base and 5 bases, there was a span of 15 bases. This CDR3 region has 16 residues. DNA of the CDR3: TGCGCCAGCAGTCAATACGGGACCGAAATGGACAATGAGCAGTTCTTC. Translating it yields CASSQYGTEMDNEQFF.

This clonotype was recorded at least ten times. CDR3 in amino acids: CASREDGSSTDTQYF. The CDR3 DNA reads as TGCGCCAGCAGGGAAGACGGATCTAGCACAGATACGCAGTATTTT. The chain has TRBV5-1 and TRBJ2-3, with D unresolved. Germline assignment: CDR1 SGHRS and CDR2 YFSETQ. With 5 bases removed from V and 0 bases from J, the gap between germline ends came to 13 bases. The CDR3 sequence is 15 residues long.

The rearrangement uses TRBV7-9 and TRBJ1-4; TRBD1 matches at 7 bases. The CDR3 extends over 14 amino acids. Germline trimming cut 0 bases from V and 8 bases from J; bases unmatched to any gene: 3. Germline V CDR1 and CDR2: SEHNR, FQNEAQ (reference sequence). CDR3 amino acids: CASSLARGGEKLFF. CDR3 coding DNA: TGTGCCAGCAGCTTAGCACGAGGGGGCGAAAAACTGTTTTTT.

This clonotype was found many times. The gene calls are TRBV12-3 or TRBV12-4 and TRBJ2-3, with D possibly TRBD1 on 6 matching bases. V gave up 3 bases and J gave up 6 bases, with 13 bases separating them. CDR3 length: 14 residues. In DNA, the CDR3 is TGTGCCAGCAGTTTCTCTGGACAGCCGGATACGCAGTATTTT. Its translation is CASSFSGQPDTQYF.

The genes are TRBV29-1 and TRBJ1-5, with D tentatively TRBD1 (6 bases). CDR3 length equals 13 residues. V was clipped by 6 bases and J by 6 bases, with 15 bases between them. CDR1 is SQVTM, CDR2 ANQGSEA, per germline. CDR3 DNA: TGCAGCGTCGTTCGGGGGGCGGGTCAGCCCCAGCATTTT. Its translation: CSVVRGAGQPQHF.